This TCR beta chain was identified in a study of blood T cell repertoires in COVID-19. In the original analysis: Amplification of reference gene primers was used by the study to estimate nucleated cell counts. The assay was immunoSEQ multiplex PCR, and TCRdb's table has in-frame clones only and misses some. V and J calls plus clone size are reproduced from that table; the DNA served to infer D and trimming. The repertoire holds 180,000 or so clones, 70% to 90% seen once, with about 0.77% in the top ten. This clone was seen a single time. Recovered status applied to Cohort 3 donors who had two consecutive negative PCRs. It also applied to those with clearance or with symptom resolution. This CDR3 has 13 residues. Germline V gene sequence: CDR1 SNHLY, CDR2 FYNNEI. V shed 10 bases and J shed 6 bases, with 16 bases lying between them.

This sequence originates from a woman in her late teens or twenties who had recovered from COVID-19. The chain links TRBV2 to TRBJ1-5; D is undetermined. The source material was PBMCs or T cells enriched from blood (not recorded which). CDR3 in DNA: TGTGCCACCGGGAGATTTCCAGGTCAGCCCCAGCATTTT. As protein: CATGRFPGQPQHF. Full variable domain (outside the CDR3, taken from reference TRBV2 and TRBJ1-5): EPEVTQTPSHQVTQMGQEVILRCVPISNHLYFYWYRQILGQKVEFLVSFYNNEISEKSEIFDDQFSVERPDGSNFTLKIRSTKLEDSAMYFCATGRFPGQPQHFGDGTRLSIL.